These 3 T cell receptor beta chains came from one sample sequenced in a study of T cells in Graves' hyperthyroidism and ophthalmopathy. TCR beta CDR3 regions were amplified from RNA. A set of HTBI primers served as the primers for a first-round RT-PCR of the TCR CDR3. TCRdb used MiXCR to reprocess the multiplex PCR reads, holding one entry per CDR3 protein. The sample records roughly 720,000 distinct CDR3 sequences, approximately 15% being singletons. The specimen was blood. Receptor source: a man aged 50 or older with Graves' hyperthyroidism.

The chain recombines TRBV19 with TRBJ2-3; TRBD2 matches at 10 bases. This CDR3 is 16 amino acids long. Germline trimming cut 4 bases from V and 4 bases from J; bases unmatched to any gene: 8. Germline V gene data show CDR1 as LNHDA and CDR2 as SQIVND (reference sequence). The CDR3 DNA follows: TGTGCCAGTAGTAAACTAGCGGGGTTGGGCGCAGATACGCAGTATTTT. Translated, it gives CASSKLAGLGADTQYF. Full variable domain (missing parts from reference TRBV19 and TRBJ2-3): DGGITQSPKYLFRKEGQNVTLSCEQNLNHDAMYWYRQDPGQGLRLIYYSQIVNDFQKGDIAEGYSVSREKKESFPLTVTSAQKNPTAFYLCASSKLAGLGADTQYFGPGTRLTVL.

V usage is TRBV7-8 and J usage is TRBJ2-7; 10 bases align to TRBD2. This CDR3 has 15 residues. In germline, CDR1 is SGHVS, CDR2 FQNEAQ. J was trimmed by 2 bases and V by 2 bases; bases with no gene match: 3. The CDR3 sequence: CASSLTSGITYEQYF. CDR3 nucleotides: TGTGCCAGCAGCTTAACTAGCGGGATTACCTACGAGCAGTACTTC.

Ten or more counts support this clonotype. This chain links TRBV5-1 with TRBJ1-4; 7 nucleotides align to TRBD1. Trimming at V came to 4 bases and at J to 5 bases, leaving 8 bases not matched to a gene. CDR1 and CDR2 from the germline V gene are SGHRS and YFSETQ. The CDR3 loop spans 15 amino acids. The CDR3 sequence is CASSRSGTANEKLFF. DNA for the CDR3: TGCGCCAGCAGCCGCTCCGGGACAGCAAATGAAAAACTGTTTTTT.